The sequence of this T cell receptor (beta chain) was determined in a study of T cell repertoires in cytomegalovirus infection. Overall study context: Public TCR beta signature analysis indicated the presence of both CMV infection and matching HLA type.

Study-wide results and limits: Dominating the ex vivo response were TCR beta clonotypes that were CMV-specific and HLA-C-restricted. Identification of carriers of CMV plus the relevant HLA was performed using cumulative public TCR beta family frequency.

To note about this clonotype: The antigen is undetermined.

The CDR3 is 15 amino acids. With 6 bases removed from V and 2 bases from J, the gap between germline ends came to 17 bases. Germline V gives CDR1 DFQATT, CDR2 SNEGSKA (reference sequence). TCRdb itself ran the reads through MiXCR, one entry per CDR3 protein. The sample holds some 97,000 distinct CDR3 sequences, more than 20% seen once. The chain carries TRBV20-1 and TRBJ1-5; D possibly corresponds to TRBD1 (6 bases). The specimen was CD8+ T cells from PBMCs. The TCR sequence derives from a human donor in good health (CMV status not recorded). Some clones in this sample may be carry-over from other donors' samples. CDR3 sequence reads: CSASPGTLRNQPQHF. CDR3 bases: TGCAGTGCGTCACCCGGGACACTCCGCAATCAGCCCCAGCATTTT.